This entry is about one TCR beta chain. Its antigen target is currently unknown. The record has no base qualities; no much larger clone is one base away. This sample is drawn from a study of T cell responses to AZD1222 COVID-19 vaccine (dated by TCRdb to about 2021). Concerning the study at large: AZD1222 recipients given second doses at about 4 weeks or at about 12 weeks were pooled, since spike-specific TCR depth and breadth were not found to differ between the two schedules. A total of 233 trial participants underwent TCR sequencing, of whom roughly 210 had received two doses of AZD1222 and some 26 had received two doses of the MenACWY control vaccine. Trial participants were enrolled into age subgroups of 18-55, 56-69 and 70-plus years, which contained about 150, 28 and 57 TCR-sequenced participants, respectively. The paper as a whole reports these results and caveats: The 56-69-year group was small, and its depth increase did not reach significance, likely because of low power. Conclusions about previously exposed vaccinees are limited, since just 6 or 7 AZD1222 recipients were seropositive for SARS-CoV-2 at baseline. Vaccine-associated CD4 TCRs spanned the whole spike protein, with dominant responses in regions 160-218 and 743-854. Most participants were white British and females outnumbered males, and the authors suggested that clonal diversity may have been underestimated. Reportedly, close to half of the unique spike-specific TCRs recognized epitopes lying outside the regions that are mutated in the B.1.351 and B.1.1.7 variants. Spike-specific TCR breadth and depth rose significantly after two AZD1222 doses compared with day 0 and with MenACWY recipients. Because no samples from the day 14 peak response were available, repertoires could be characterized only after the peak T cell response.

Including the terminal cysteine and phenylalanine, the CDR3 comprises 13 residues. Kept here is only the CDR3 DNA, which spans 39 bases and is read in frame from base 1. The V end loses 5 bases and the J end loses 1 base, and a stretch of 9 bases separates them. CDR1 and CDR2 were assigned from the germline V gene as MNHEY and SVGAGI. The sample's time point label, decoded: baseline before first vaccination. Samples from vaccinated people were obtained from the UK trials COV001 and COV002, which included a single-blind randomized controlled phase 2/3 trial of AZD1222 (ChAdOx1 nCoV-19) in healthy adults. For TCRbeta chain sequencing, PBMC samples from trial participants were taken at day 0 and at day 28 after the second dose. The CDR3 regions of human TCRbeta chains were subjected to immunosequencing. The paper's data handling went like this. Repertoire TCRs were matched against a reference library of SARS-CoV-2-specific TCRs generated with the MIRA antigen-specificity platform. Breadth meant the fraction of unique TCRs that were SARS-CoV-2-associated, whereas depth meant the fraction of total T cells that were SARS-CoV-2-associated. Using the MIRA data, each spike-specific TCR was assigned both to the spike region to which the TCR was reactive and to a CD4 or CD8 class. Log10-transformed breadth and depth values were compared by one-way ANOVA with Sidak's multiple comparisons tests. Imported from immuneACCESS, the table was reduced by TCRdb to in-frame sequences with V and J called. These copies leave out some clones; in studies compared against another copy, an unresolved V gene accounts for under half, and the cause of the remainder is not known. The D gene and trimming were derived from the DNA, and the V and J assignments and clone size from that table. Across this sample there are some 150,000 clones, with around 89% seen only once. The ten largest clones represent about 15% of the sample.

The clonotype comes from an adult in good health. The source material was peripheral blood, sampled on day 0 of AZD1222 vaccination. Here the chain combines TRBV6-5 and TRBJ2-7; a weak D assignment points to TRBD1 (5 bases agree). The CDR3 reads as follows: CASSKTASYEQYF. DNA sequence: TGTGCCAGCAGTAAGACAGCTTCCTACGAGCAGTACTTC.